The 10 T cell receptor beta chains below all came from one sample that was sequenced in a study of molecular identifiers for immune sequencing clone quantification. TCRdb reprocessed the PCR reads with MiXCR, giving one entry per CDR3 protein. The table includes 490,000 or so distinct CDR3 sequences, around 23% detected once. Sequenced: naive CD8+ T cells from blood, with Jurkat cell RNA spiked in. Subset noted: FACS-sorted CD8+CD4-CCR7+CD45RA+ naive T cells. These receptors originate from a human donor in good health. Some libraries in this study had Jurkat cell RNA spiked in.

This clonotype has a count of ten or more. One junction end does not reproduce the germline sequence, and a read error may be involved. V is TRBV28 and J is TRBJ2-5; D might be TRBD2 (5 bases). Germline CDR1 is MDHEN and CDR2 is SYDVKM. CDR3 length equals 13 residues. CDR3 DNA sequence: TGCGCCAGCAGCTTGTCAGGAGGAGAGACCCAGTACTTC. It encodes CASSLSGGETQYF.

This chain uses TRBV5-1 with TRBJ2-3, with no clear D. Germline V gene sequence: CDR1 SGHRS, CDR2 YFSETQ. V lost 7 bases to trimming and J lost 1 base, with 13 bases between them. This CDR3 region has 14 residues. CDR3 DNA sequence: TGCGCCAGCCGGGTCTGGGCCGGCACAGATACGCAGTATTTT. Protein product: CASRVWAGTDTQYF.

As concerns this clonotype: A much larger clone differs from this one at a single base, so this may be a read error. The V gene is TRBV5-3, the J gene TRBJ2-7; D is possibly TRBD2 (5 bases). TRBV5-3 is an ORF; its function is uncertain. There are 15 residues in the CDR3. Here the CDR3 DNA reads TGTGCCAGCAGCTTGGCCGGAGGCGGTGAGAGCGAGCAGTACTTC. Translating gives CASSLAGGGESEQYF.

About this clonotype: A much larger clonotype is one base distant, so this may be a read error. CDR3 coding DNA: TGCAGCGCTGAGGGGATCAGGGGGTCGGACAAGCAGTACTTC. This sequence encodes CSAEGIRGSDKQYF. J is TRBJ2-7 and V is TRBV29-1; TRBD1 matches 7 bases. Germline CDR1 is SQVTM and CDR2 is ANQGSEA. V lost 7 bases to trimming and J lost 8 bases; unmatched junction nucleotides: 17. The CDR3 contains 14 residues.

This clonotype was counted many times. The CDR3 DNA sequence: TGCGCCAGCAGCCAAGATACGGGGGAACGTAATGAAAAACTGTTTTTT. It encodes CASSQDTGERNEKLFF. The chain links TRBV4-3 to TRBJ1-4, with D tentatively TRBD1 (5 bases). CDR1 is LGHNA, CDR2 YSLEER, per germline. The CDR3 is 16 residues long. V was trimmed by 0 bases and J by 4 bases, leaving 12 bases between them.

The V call is TRBV19, the J call TRBJ1-6; D perhaps matches TRBD1 (6 bases). The V end was cut by 3 bases, the J end by 10 bases, with 19 bases between. The germline V gene has CDR1 LNHDA and CDR2 SQIVND (reference sequence). The CDR3 has 16 residues. CDR3 sequence (DNA): TGTGCCAGTAGTATCGGATCCAGGGGAATATCGTCACCCCTCCACTTT. Translating gives CASSIGSRGISSPLHF.

This clonotype was observed a few times. The gene calls are TRBV4-2 and TRBJ1-1; possibly TRBD1 for D (5 bases). Between the trimmed V and J ends, which lost 6 bases and 3 bases, there was a span of 14 bases. CDR1 and CDR2 from the germline V gene are LGHNA and YNFKEQ. The CDR3 totals 14 residues. The CDR3 region is CASRPGGGYTEAFF. The DNA of the CDR3 is TGTGCCAGCAGACCCGGGGGAGGGTACACTGAAGCTTTCTTT.

With regard to this clonotype: A much larger clone lies a single base off, so this may be a read error. The chain employs TRBV6-6 and TRBJ1-1, with D possibly matching TRBD1 (5 bases). Trimming cost V 5 bases and J 4 bases, with 17 bases left between them. Per germline, CDR1 MNHNY and CDR2 SVGAGI (reference sequence). CDR3 size: 15 residues. Written as DNA, the CDR3 is TGTGCCAGCAGTCGCCTCCCCGGGGCGAGCACTGAAGCTTTCTTT. Translation gives CASSRLPGASTEAFF.

This clonotype occurred a few times. The chain couples TRBV28 to TRBJ2-7; 7 bases agree with TRBD2. Trimming took 6 bases from V and 11 from J; bases not matched to a gene: 13. This CDR3 has 13 residues. Germline CDR1 is MDHEN and CDR2 is SYDVKM. This CDR3 reads CASSPPRGRGEYF. As DNA, the CDR3 is TGTGCCAGCAGCCCTCCCCGGGGGAGGGGCGAGTACTTC.

On this clonotype: Since a much larger clone is just one base distant, this may be a read error. The chain links TRBV9 to TRBJ2-5, with D hard to call. Germline assignment: CDR1 SGDLS and CDR2 YYNGEE. This CDR3 has 14 residues. CDR3 DNA sequence: TGTGCCAGCAGCACGTGGGAAGGCCAAGAGCCCCAGTACTTC. It specifies CASSTWEGQEPQYF.